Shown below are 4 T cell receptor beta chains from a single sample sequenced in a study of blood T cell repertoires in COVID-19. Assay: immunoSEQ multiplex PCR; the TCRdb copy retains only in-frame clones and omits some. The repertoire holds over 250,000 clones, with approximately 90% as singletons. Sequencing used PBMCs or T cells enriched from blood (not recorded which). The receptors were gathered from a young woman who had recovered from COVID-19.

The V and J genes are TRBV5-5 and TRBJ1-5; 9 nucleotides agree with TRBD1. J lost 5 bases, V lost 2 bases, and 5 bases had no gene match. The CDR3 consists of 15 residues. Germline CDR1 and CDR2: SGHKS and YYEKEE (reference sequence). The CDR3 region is CASSLTGGSDQPQHF. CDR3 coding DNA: TGTGCCAGCAGCTTAACAGGGGGCAGCGATCAGCCCCAGCATTTT.

The CDR3 sequence is CASQDRSNEKLFF. The CDR3 DNA is TGTGCCAGTCAGGACAGGAGTAATGAAAAACTGTTTTTT. The rearrangement uses TRBV19 and TRBJ1-4, with 7 positions matching TRBD1. This CDR3 contains 13 residues. Germline CDR1 LNHDA, CDR2 SQIVND (reference sequence). The V gene end was trimmed by 8 bases and the J gene end by 4 bases; junction bases not matched to a gene: 4. The variable domain in full, with the rest retrieved from reference TRBV19 and TRBJ1-4, is DGGITQSPKYLFRKEGQNVTLSCEQNLNHDAMYWYRQDPGQGLRLIYYSQIVNDFQKGDIAEGYSVSREKKESFPLTVTSAQKNPTAFYLCASQDRSNEKLFFGSGTQLSVL.

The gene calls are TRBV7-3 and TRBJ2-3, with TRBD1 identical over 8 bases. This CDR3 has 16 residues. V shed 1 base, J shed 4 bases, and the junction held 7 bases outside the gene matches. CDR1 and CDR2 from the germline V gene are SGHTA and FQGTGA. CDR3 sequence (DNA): TGTGCCAGCAGCTTAAATTCAGGGGGCGCCGCAGATACGCAGTATTTT. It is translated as CASSLNSGGAADTQYF.

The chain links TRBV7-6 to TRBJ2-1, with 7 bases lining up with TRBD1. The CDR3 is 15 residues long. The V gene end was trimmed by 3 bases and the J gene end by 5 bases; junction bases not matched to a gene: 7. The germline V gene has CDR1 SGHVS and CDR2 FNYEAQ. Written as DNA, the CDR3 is TGTGCCAGCAGCTTGGCACAGGGGCCAAACAATGAGCAGTTCTTC. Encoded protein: CASSLAQGPNNEQFF.